These 6 T cell receptor beta chains came from one sample sequenced in a study of blood T cell repertoires in COVID-19. Assay: immunoSEQ multiplex PCR; the TCRdb copy retains only in-frame clones and omits some. The sample contains 10,000 or so clones, 71% of which appear only once. Sequencing used peripheral blood. Every receptor here comes from a man in his sixties with COVID-19, enrolled during active disease.

The CDR3 is CASGPGTDPGELFF. DNA of the CDR3: TGCGCCAGCGGCCCAGGGACAGATCCCGGGGAGCTGTTTTTT. This sequence joins TRBV5-1 and TRBJ2-2; 7 bases agree with TRBD1. The length of the CDR3 is 14 residues. In germline, CDR1 is SGHRS, CDR2 YFSETQ. V lost 7 bases and J lost 6; bases outside the gene matches: 9. Full variable domain (outside the CDR3, taken from reference TRBV5-1 and TRBJ2-2): KAGVTQTPRYLIKTRGQQVTLSCSPISGHRSVSWYQQTPGQGLQFLFEYFSETQRNKGNFPGRFSGRQFSNSRSEMNVSTLELGDSALYLCASGPGTDPGELFFGEGSRLTVL.

J is TRBJ2-5 and V is TRBV4-2; TRBD2 matches at 14 bases. Germline values: CDR1 LGHNA, CDR2 YNFKEQ. This CDR3 has 17 residues. The junction had 3 bases not matched to a gene; V was cut back by 0 bases and J by 3 bases. CDR3 region: CASSQDVTSGGEETQYF. CDR3 nucleotides: TGTGCCAGCAGCCAAGACGTGACTAGCGGGGGGGAAGAGACCCAGTACTTC.

The V and J genes are TRBV7-2 and TRBJ1-5; 7 bases line up with TRBD1. The CDR3 has 13 residues. The trim removed 5 bases at V and 7 bases at J, leaving 5 bases unmatched. Germline loops: CDR1 SGHTA, CDR2 FQGNSA. The CDR3 protein is CASSLQGNQPQHF. DNA for the CDR3: TGTGCCAGCAGCCTACAGGGGAACCAGCCCCAGCATTTT.

V and J are TRBV6-5 and TRBJ1-2; no clear D gene. This CDR3 comprises 15 residues. Trimming shortened V by 6 bases and J by 1 base, and 15 bases separated the two germline ends. Looked up from germline, CDR1 is MNHEY and CDR2 is SVGAGI. DNA of the CDR3: TGTGCCAGCAGCCCACTAGAAGATCATAACTATGGCTACACCTTC. Protein sequence: CASSPLEDHNYGYTF.

The J gene is TRBJ1-2, the V gene TRBV14, with 7 bases that match TRBD1. Unmatched junction bases numbered 3, after V lost 2 bases and J lost 0 bases. The CDR3 totals 15 residues. Germline V gives CDR1 SGHDN, CDR2 FVKESK. In nucleotides, the CDR3 is TGTGCCAGCAGCCAACCCGGGACAGCTAACTATGGCTACACCTTC. This sequence encodes CASSQPGTANYGYTF.

This clone was observed a few times. V usage is TRBV6-5 and J usage is TRBJ2-7; a weak D match, TRBD1 (6 bases). The CDR3 extends over 15 amino acids. V lost 0 bases and J lost 5, with 14 bases in between. The germline V gene has CDR1 MNHEY and CDR2 SVGAGI. The CDR3 is CASSYSIWGRDEQYF. The DNA for the CDR3 is TGTGCCAGCAGTTACTCGATTTGGGGGCGAGACGAGCAGTACTTC.